The present T cell receptor (beta chain) was sequenced within a study of blood T cell repertoires in COVID-19. Only in-frame clones appear in the TCRdb table, and some are missing; sequencing was by immunoSEQ multiplex PCR. The data contain nearly 80,000 clones, roughly four fifths of them singletons. The length of the CDR3 is 13 residues. Looked up from germline, CDR1 is ENHRY and CDR2 is SYGVKD. V was pared by 6 bases and J by 5 bases, with 10 bases between. The clonotype was recovered from a woman aged 70 to 79 with acute or convalescent COVID-19. This chain links TRBV10-3 with TRBJ1-4, with D possibly TRBD1 on 6 matching bases. Sequenced sample: peripheral blood. The CDR3 bases are TGTGCCATCAGAGACAGGTCGAATGAAAAACTGTTTTTT. Protein sequence: CAIRDRSNEKLFF.